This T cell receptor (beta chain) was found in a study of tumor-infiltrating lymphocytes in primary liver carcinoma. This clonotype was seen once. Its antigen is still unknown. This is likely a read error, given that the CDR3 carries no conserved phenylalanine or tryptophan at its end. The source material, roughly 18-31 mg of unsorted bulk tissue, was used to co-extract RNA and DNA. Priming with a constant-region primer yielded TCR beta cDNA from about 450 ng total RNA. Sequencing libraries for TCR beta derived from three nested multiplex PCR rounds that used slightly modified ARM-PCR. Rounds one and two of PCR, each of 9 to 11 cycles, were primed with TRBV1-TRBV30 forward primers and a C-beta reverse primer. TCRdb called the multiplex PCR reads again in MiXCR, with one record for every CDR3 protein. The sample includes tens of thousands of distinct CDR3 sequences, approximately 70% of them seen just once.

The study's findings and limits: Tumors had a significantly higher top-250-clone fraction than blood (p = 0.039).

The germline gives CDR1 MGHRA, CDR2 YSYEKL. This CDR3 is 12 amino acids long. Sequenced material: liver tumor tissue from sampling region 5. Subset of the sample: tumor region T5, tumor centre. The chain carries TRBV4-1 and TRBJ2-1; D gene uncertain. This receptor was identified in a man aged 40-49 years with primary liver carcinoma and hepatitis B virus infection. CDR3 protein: CTSSQENNEQFY. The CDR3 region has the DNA TGCACCAGCAGCCAAGAAAACAATGAGCAGTTCTAC.